The 21 T cell receptor beta chains listed next were all sequenced from one sample in a study of cytomegalovirus exposure and HLA in healthy donors. The table came from immunoSEQ multiplex PCR; TCRdb's copy has only in-frame clones and leaves some out. The table records under 250,000 clones, around 87% of them present only once. Sequenced material: PBMCs. The receptors derive from a woman aged 18 to 35 in good health and CMV-seropositive.

The rearrangement links TRBV28 to TRBJ2-3, with D maybe TRBD1 (6 bases). V lost 5 bases, J lost 14 bases, and 14 bases lay in between. This CDR3 is built from 11 residues. Germline-derived CDR1 and CDR2 are MDHEN and SYDVKM. The CDR3 DNA follows: TGTGCCAGCAGTAAATCAGGGGATCTGTATTTT. This codes for CASSKSGDLYF.

The chain couples TRBV4-1 to TRBJ2-7; TRBD1 agrees at 10 bases. The V gene's germline CDR1 is MGHRA and CDR2 YSYEKL. J gave up 2 bases and V 1 base, and 2 bases lay outside the gene matches. This CDR3 has 15 residues. CDR3 sequence (DNA): TGCGCCAGCAGCCAAGCGGGACAGGGGACCTACGAGCAGTACTTC. This sequence encodes CASSQAGQGTYEQYF.

In its sample, this clone was seen once. The rearrangement links TRBV5-4 to TRBJ2-1; D gene uncertain. V gave up 4 bases and J gave up 4 bases, with 9 bases separating them. The CDR3 is made up of 13 amino acids. Looked up from germline, CDR1 is SGHNT and CDR2 is YYREEE (reference sequence). The DNA of the CDR3 is TGTGCCAGCAGCCTCACATTGTACAATGAGCAGTTCTTC. It is translated as CASSLTLYNEQFF.

The chain carries TRBV20-1 and TRBJ2-3; D is unclear. The CDR3 is made up of 11 amino acids. V shed 6 bases and J shed 5 bases, with 9 bases lying between them. CDR1 is DFQATT, CDR2 SNEGSKA, per germline (reference sequence). The CDR3 DNA follows: TGCAGTGCCACCAGTGGAGATACGCAGTATTTT. Translated: CSATSGDTQYF.

V usage is TRBV18 and J usage is TRBJ2-6; 7 bases fit TRBD1. CDR1 and CDR2 (germline): KGHSH, LQKENI. CDR3 length: 20 amino acids. Unmatched junction bases numbered 11, after V lost 0 bases and J lost 0 bases. CDR3 bases: TGTGCCAGCTCACCACCGTATGACAGGGTACCCGTCTCTGGGGCCAACGTCCTGACTTTC. Its translation is CASSPPYDRVPVSGANVLTF.

About this clone itself: A read error may be the cause here, since a much bigger clone is one base away. This specimen includes other DNA sequences encoding the same CDR3. This chain joins TRBV7-3 and TRBJ2-1, with unresolved D. The CDR3 contains 13 residues. The germline V gene encodes CDR1 SGHTA and CDR2 FQGTGA. The V and J ends lost 2 bases and 5 bases respectively, with 7 bases between them. The CDR3 sequence is CASSLGQNNEQFF. CDR3 nucleotides: TGTGCCAGCAGCTTAGGGCAGAACAATGAGCAGTTCTTC.

The chain couples TRBV27 to TRBJ2-5; 10 bases align to TRBD2. Trimming at V came to 2 bases and at J to 5 bases, leaving 5 bases not matched to a gene. The CDR3 loop spans 15 amino acids. CDR1 is MNHEY and CDR2 is SMNVEV in the germline V gene (reference sequence). The DNA for the CDR3 is TGTGCCAGCAGTTTAGGGCTAGCGGGAGTGGAGACCCAGTACTTC. This sequence encodes CASSLGLAGVETQYF.

The V call is TRBV15, the J call TRBJ2-3; D is possibly TRBD1 (6 bases). This CDR3 spans 16 amino acids. CDR1 is LNHNV and CDR2 is YYDKDF in the germline V gene (reference sequence). The V end was cut by 3 bases, the J end by 0 bases, with 13 bases between. CDR3 region: CATSRGTPTSTDTQYF. Written as DNA, the CDR3 is TGTGCCACCAGCAGGGGGACACCAACTAGCACAGATACGCAGTATTTT.

This rearrangement joins TRBV30 to TRBJ2-1; the match to TRBD2 covers 8 bases. Trimming took 4 bases from V and 15 from J; bases not matched to a gene: 8. This CDR3 has 11 amino acids. Germline-derived CDR1 and CDR2 are GTSNPN and SVGIG (reference sequence). The CDR3 nucleotides are TGTGCCTGGATTAGAGCGGGAGATCCGTTCTTC. It yields the protein CAWIRAGDPFF.

The V call is TRBV27, the J call TRBJ2-3; 7 positions match TRBD2. Germline assignment: CDR1 MNHEY and CDR2 SMNVEV (reference sequence). With V trimmed by 4 bases and J by 0 bases, 4 bases remained unmatched. CDR3 length equals 15 residues. CDR3 in amino acids: CASSWLAESTDTQYF. The CDR3 DNA is TGTGCCAGCAGTTGGCTAGCGGAAAGCACAGATACGCAGTATTTT.

The chain has TRBV6-1 and TRBJ1-3; D not resolved. CDR1 and CDR2 (germline): MNHNS, SASEGT. The CDR3 covers 14 residues. V was trimmed by 6 bases and J by 0 bases, leaving 9 bases between them. The CDR3 DNA follows: TGTGCCAGCAGCCTCCTATTCTCTGGAAACACCATATATTTT. Its protein product is CASSLLFSGNTIYF.

The chain employs TRBV27 and TRBJ1-3; D is ambiguous. The CDR3 has 15 residues. Trimming shortened V by 6 bases and J by 0 bases, and 12 bases separated the two germline ends. The germline gives CDR1 MNHEY, CDR2 SMNVEV (reference sequence). CDR3 in amino acids: CASRRRMSSGNTIYF. In DNA form, the CDR3 reads TGTGCCAGCAGACGCAGGATGAGCTCTGGAAACACCATATATTTT.

The V gene is TRBV4-1, the J gene TRBJ1-2, with 9 bases that match TRBD1. The CDR3 sequence is 17 residues long. CDR1 is MGHRA, CDR2 YSYEKL, per germline. J gave up 5 bases and V 1 base, and 11 bases lay outside the gene matches. The CDR3 nucleotides are TGCGCCAGCAGCCAAGGGGGACGGGACAGGGCCTTATATGGCTACACCTTC. Protein sequence: CASSQGGRDRALYGYTF.

The count of this clone is one. J is TRBJ2-4 and V is TRBV5-1; 10 bases align to TRBD2. The CDR3 sequence is 16 residues long. The germline V gene has CDR1 SGHRS and CDR2 YFSETQ. V lost 1 base to trimming and J lost 1 base; unmatched junction nucleotides: 2. The DNA for the CDR3 is TGCGCCAGCAGCTTGACTAGCGGGATGGCCAAAAACATTCAGTACTTC. Translating gives CASSLTSGMAKNIQYF.

The gene calls are TRBV18 and TRBJ2-1; 7 bases line up with TRBD1. Germline V gives CDR1 KGHSH, CDR2 LQKENI. The CDR3 has 16 amino acids. J was trimmed by 0 bases and V by 3 bases; bases with no gene match: 5. The CDR3 coding sequence is TGTGCCAGCTCACCTGTCCGGGACAGCTCCTACAATGAGCAGTTCTTC. Protein product: CASSPVRDSSYNEQFF.

V usage is TRBV28 and J usage is TRBJ2-2; D may be TRBD1 (5 bases). The CDR3 sequence is 14 residues long. V lost 9 bases, J lost 1 base, and 12 bases lay in between. Per germline, CDR1 MDHEN and CDR2 SYDVKM. The CDR3 spells CASWTRRNTGELFF. The CDR3 DNA sequence: TGTGCCAGTTGGACACGGAGGAACACCGGGGAGCTGTTTTTT.

This clone was detected only a few times. The gene calls are TRBV19 and TRBJ1-2; 7 positions match TRBD1. V lost 6 bases to trimming and J lost 2 bases; unmatched junction nucleotides: 3. Germline CDR1 is LNHDA and CDR2 is SQIVND (reference sequence). The length of the CDR3 is 13 residues. CDR3 sequence reads: CASSMTGNYGYTF. DNA for the CDR3: TGTGCCAGTAGCATGACAGGGAACTATGGCTACACCTTC.

The chain combines TRBV5-1 with TRBJ2-5; tentative D call: TRBD1 (6 bases). The ends were cut back, 1 base at V and 5 bases at J, with 12 bases in the middle. The CDR3 length is 14 residues. Germline V CDR1 and CDR2: SGHRS, YFSETQ. The CDR3 reads CASSLTGLRETQYF. The CDR3 DNA sequence: TGCGCCAGCAGCTTGACAGGGCTCCGGGAGACCCAGTACTTC.

The rearrangement joins TRBV27 to TRBJ2-1; TRBD1 aligns across 8 bases. The junction had 20 bases not matched to a gene; V was cut back by 5 bases and J by 14 bases. The CDR3 sequence is 16 residues long. From germline, CDR1 is MNHEY and CDR2 SMNVEV (reference sequence). CDR3 sequence: CASSASGGEGPEGEFF. The CDR3 nucleotides read TGTGCCAGCAGTGCATCAGGGGGCGAGGGGCCCGAAGGAGAGTTCTTC.

This clone was observed a few times. The CDR3 loop reads CASRGLQGGTEAFF. The CDR3 DNA is TGTGCCAGCAGAGGTTTACAGGGCGGCACTGAAGCTTTCTTT. This chain joins TRBV2 and TRBJ1-1, with D possibly matching TRBD1 (6 bases). Looked up from germline, CDR1 is SNHLY and CDR2 is FYNNEI. CDR3 size: 14 residues. The ends were cut back, 6 bases at V and 4 bases at J, with 15 bases in the middle.

This rearrangement joins TRBV19 to TRBJ2-7; 8 bases match TRBD2. The CDR3 is 14 amino acids. Unmatched junction bases numbered 6, after V lost 6 bases and J lost 2 bases. Germline-derived CDR1 and CDR2 are LNHDA and SQIVND (reference sequence). CDR3 DNA sequence: TGTGCCAGTAGCTCCGGGAGGGTGCCCTACGAGCAGTACTTC. Residues: CASSSGRVPYEQYF.